The 10 T cell receptor beta chains below all came from one sample that was sequenced in a study of cytomegalovirus exposure and HLA in healthy donors. PCR involved 60 Vbeta and 13 Jbeta primers. Profiling relied on immunoSEQ multiplex PCR, and the TCRdb table lists in-frame clones only, not all of them. The sample yields about 140,000 clones, 70% to 80% seen once. Material for sequencing was PBMCs. These receptors were collected from a woman between 50 and 59 years old in good health and CMV-seropositive.

Turning to this clone: The same CDR3 can be traced to other DNA sequences in this sample. V is TRBV4-3 and J is TRBJ1-4; tentatively, D is TRBD1 (5 bases). Germline V lookup: CDR1 LGHNA, CDR2 YSLEER. V was pared by 0 bases and J by 7 bases, with 12 bases between. The CDR3 runs to 15 residues. CDR3 region: CASSQDPQGGEKLFF. The CDR3 region has the DNA TGCGCCAGCAGCCAAGATCCCCAGGGAGGTGAAAAACTGTTTTTT.

The V gene is TRBV5-1, the J gene TRBJ1-2; 8 bases fit TRBD1. Trimming removed 0 bases from V and 4 bases from J; junction bases left unmatched: 2. The CDR3 extends over 14 amino acids. The V gene's germline CDR1 is SGHRS and CDR2 YFSETQ. The CDR3 bases are TGCGCCAGCAGCTTGGAACAGGGGGGCTATGGCTACACCTTC. As protein: CASSLEQGGYGYTF.

This rearrangement joins TRBV4-1 to TRBJ2-7; D remains unclear. Trimming shortened V by 2 bases and J by 0 bases, and 5 bases separated the two germline ends. This CDR3 contains 13 residues. Looked up from germline, CDR1 is MGHRA and CDR2 is YSYEKL. The CDR3 protein is CASSQRHSYEQYF. The CDR3 DNA follows: TGCGCCAGCAGCCAAAGACACTCCTACGAGCAGTACTTC.

The rearrangement joins TRBV4-1 to TRBJ2-5; possibly TRBD2 for D (6 bases). The end of the DNA aligns better with TRBJ2-7, so the J call may be wrong. This CDR3 is built from 15 residues. The germline V gene has CDR1 MGHRA and CDR2 YSYEKL. The CDR3 sequence: CASSQDGSGYYEQYF. Written as DNA, the CDR3 is TGCGCCAGCAGCCAAGATGGAAGCGGGTACTACGAGCAGTACTTC.

CDR3 bases: TGCGCCAGCAGCCAAGCGTCAGCGGGGGCCTACACAGATACGCAGTATTTT. Translation gives CASSQASAGAYTDTQYF. The chain links TRBV4-3 to TRBJ2-3; 8 bases are shared with TRBD2. The CDR3 is 17 residues long. CDR1 and CDR2 from the germline V gene are LGHNA and YSLEER. V lost 1 base and J lost 2; bases outside the gene matches: 8.

The chain combines TRBV2 with TRBJ1-5; D possibly corresponds to TRBD1 (6 bases). Germline lookup yields CDR1 SNHLY and CDR2 FYNNEI. The length of the CDR3 is 16 residues. V was pared by 4 bases and J by 7 bases, with 20 bases between. In DNA, the CDR3 is TGTGCCAGCAGTGTGACCCGTACAGGGTTGGGGCAGCCCCAGCATTTT. It specifies CASSVTRTGLGQPQHF.

This clone came up a few times. The chain is built from TRBV29-1 and TRBJ2-7; tentative D call: TRBD2 (6 bases). Trimming removed 7 bases at V and 3 bases at J, with 10 bases between. The germline CDR1 and CDR2 sequences are SQVTM and ANQGSEA. The length of the CDR3 is 11 residues. The CDR3 is CSARDFYEQYF. The CDR3 coding sequence is TGCAGCGCCAGGGACTTCTACGAGCAGTACTTC.

This chain links TRBV30 with TRBJ2-3, with D perhaps matching TRBD1 (6 bases). Between the trimmed V and J ends, which lost 2 bases and 2 bases, there was a span of 14 bases. The length of the CDR3 is 15 residues. Germline loops: CDR1 GTSNPN, CDR2 SVGIG (reference sequence). The CDR3 DNA follows: TGTGCCTGGAGTTTACAGGGTTTGGCCACAGATACGCAGTATTTT. As protein: CAWSLQGLATDTQYF. Full variable domain (remainder filled in from reference TRBV30 and TRBJ2-3): SQTIHQWPATLVQPVGSPLSLECTVEGTSNPNLYWYRQAAGRGLQLLFYSVGIGQISSEVPQNLSASRPQDRQFILSSKKLLLSDSGFYLCAWSLQGLATDTQYFGPGTRLTVL.

The chain recombines TRBV28 with TRBJ1-2; 7 bases align to TRBD1. The length of the CDR3 is 14 residues. V shed 5 bases, J shed 9 bases, and the junction held 12 bases outside the gene matches. Germline V gives CDR1 MDHEN, CDR2 SYDVKM. The CDR3 DNA reads TGTGCCAGCAGTACACCCGGACAGGTCGACAGCTACACCTTC. Encoded protein: CASSTPGQVDSYTF.

The chain has TRBV5-1 and TRBJ2-7, with D perhaps matching TRBD1 (6 bases). V lost 5 bases to trimming and J lost 2 bases, with 8 bases between them. Germline V gene lookup returns CDR1 SGHRS and CDR2 YFSETQ. The CDR3 has 12 residues. DNA for the CDR3: TGCGCCAGCAGACAGGGCGCCTACGAGCAGTACTTC. It is translated as CASRQGAYEQYF.